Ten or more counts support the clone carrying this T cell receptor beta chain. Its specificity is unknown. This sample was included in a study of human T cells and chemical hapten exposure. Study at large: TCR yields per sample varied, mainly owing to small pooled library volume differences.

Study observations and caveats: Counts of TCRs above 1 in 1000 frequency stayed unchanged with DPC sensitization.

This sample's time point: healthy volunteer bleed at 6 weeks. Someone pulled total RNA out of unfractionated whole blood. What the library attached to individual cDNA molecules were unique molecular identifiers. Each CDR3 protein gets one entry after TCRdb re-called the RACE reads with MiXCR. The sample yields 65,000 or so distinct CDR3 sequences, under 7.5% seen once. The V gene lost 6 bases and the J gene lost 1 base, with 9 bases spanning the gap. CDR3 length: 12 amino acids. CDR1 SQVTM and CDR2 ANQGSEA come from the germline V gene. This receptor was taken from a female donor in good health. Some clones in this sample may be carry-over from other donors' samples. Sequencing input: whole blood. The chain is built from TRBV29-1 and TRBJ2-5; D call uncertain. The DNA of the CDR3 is TGCAGCGTGGAGAGGTCCCAAGAGACCCAGTACTTC. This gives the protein CSVERSQETQYF.